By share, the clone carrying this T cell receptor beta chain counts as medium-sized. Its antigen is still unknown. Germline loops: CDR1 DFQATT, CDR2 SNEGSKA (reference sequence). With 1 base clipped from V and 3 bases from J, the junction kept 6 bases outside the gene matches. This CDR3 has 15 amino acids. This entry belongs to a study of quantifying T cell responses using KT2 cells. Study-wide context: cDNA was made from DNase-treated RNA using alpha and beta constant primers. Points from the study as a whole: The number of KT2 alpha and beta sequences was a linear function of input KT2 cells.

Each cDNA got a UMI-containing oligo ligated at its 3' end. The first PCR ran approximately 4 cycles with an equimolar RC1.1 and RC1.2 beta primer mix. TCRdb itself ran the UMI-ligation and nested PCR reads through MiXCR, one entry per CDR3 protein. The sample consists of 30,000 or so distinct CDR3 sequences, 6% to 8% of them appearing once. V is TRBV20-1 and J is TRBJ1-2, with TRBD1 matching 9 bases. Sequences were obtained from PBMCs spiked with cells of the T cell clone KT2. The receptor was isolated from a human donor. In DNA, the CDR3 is TGCAGTGCTAGAGTTCGGGACAGGGTCGACTATGGCTACACCTTC. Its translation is CSARVRDRVDYGYTF.